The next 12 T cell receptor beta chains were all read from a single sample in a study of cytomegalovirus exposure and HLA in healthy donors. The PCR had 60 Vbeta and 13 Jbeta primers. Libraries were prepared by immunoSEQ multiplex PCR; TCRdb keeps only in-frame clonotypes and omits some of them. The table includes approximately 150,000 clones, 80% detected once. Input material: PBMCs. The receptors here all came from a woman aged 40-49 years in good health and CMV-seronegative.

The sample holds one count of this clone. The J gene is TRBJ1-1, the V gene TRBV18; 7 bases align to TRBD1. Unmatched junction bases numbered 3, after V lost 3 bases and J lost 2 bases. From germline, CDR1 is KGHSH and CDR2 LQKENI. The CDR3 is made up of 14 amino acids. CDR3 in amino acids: CASSPGQANTEAFF. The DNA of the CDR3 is TGTGCCAGCTCACCCGGACAGGCCAACACTGAAGCTTTCTTT.

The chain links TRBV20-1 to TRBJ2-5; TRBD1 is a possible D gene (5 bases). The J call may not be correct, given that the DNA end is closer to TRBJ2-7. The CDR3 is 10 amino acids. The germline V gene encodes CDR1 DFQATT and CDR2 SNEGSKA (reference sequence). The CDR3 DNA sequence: TGCAGTGCTGCTAGGGGCGAGCAGTACTTC. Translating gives CSAARGEQYF.

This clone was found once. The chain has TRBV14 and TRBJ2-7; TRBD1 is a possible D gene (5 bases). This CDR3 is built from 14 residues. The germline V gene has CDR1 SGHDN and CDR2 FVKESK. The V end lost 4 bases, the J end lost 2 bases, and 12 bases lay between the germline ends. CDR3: CASSPGQGPYEQYF. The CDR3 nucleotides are TGTGCCAGCAGCCCAGGACAAGGCCCCTACGAGCAGTACTTC.

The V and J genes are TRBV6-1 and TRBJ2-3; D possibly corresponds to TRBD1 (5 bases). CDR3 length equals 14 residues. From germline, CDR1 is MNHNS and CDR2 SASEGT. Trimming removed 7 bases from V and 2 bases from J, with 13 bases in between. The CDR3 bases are TGTGCCAGCATAACAGGAGACTTCACAGATACGCAGTATTTT. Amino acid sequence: CASITGDFTDTQYF.

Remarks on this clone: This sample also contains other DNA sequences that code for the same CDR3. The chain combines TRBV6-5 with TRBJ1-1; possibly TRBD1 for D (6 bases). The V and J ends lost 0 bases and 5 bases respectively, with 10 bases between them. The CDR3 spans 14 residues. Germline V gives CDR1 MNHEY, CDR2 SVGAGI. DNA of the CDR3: TGTGCCAGCAGTTACTCGAAGGGGGGGACTGAAGCTTTCTTT. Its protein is CASSYSKGGTEAFF.

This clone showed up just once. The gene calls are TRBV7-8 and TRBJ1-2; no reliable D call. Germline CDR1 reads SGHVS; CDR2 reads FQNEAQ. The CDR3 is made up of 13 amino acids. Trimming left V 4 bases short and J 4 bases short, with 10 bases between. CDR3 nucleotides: TGTGCCAGCAGCTGGACGGAGGGCTATGGCTACACCTTC. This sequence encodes CASSWTEGYGYTF.

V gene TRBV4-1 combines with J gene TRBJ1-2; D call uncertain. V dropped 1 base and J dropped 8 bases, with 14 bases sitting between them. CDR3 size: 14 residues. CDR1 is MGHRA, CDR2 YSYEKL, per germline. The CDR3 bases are TGCGCCAGCAGCCAAGTAATTCGGGGAAGAGGCTACACCTTC. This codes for CASSQVIRGRGYTF.

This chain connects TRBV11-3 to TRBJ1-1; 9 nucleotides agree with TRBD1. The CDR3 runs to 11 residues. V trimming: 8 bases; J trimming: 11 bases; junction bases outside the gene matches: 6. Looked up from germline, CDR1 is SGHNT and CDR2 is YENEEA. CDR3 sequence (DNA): TGTGCCAGCGCATCGACAGGGGGGGCTTTCTTT. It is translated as CASASTGGAFF. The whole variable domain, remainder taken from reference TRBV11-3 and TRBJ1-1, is EAGVVQSPRYKIIEKKQPVAFWCNPISGHNTLYWYLQNLGQGPELLIRYENEEAVDDSQLPKDRFSAERLKGVDSTLKIQPAELGDSAVYLCASASTGGAFFGQGTRLTVV.

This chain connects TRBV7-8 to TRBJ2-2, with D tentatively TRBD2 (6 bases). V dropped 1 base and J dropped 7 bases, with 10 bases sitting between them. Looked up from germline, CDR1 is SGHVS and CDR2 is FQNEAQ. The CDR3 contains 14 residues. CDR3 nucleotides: TGTGCCAGCAGCTTAGAGCTAGCGAACGGGGAGCTGTTTTTT. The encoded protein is CASSLELANGELFF.

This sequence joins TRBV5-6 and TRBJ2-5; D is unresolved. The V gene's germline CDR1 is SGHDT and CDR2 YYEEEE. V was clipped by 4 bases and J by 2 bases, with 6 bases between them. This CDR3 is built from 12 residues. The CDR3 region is CASSTPQETQYF. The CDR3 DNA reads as TGTGCCAGCAGCACACCTCAAGAGACCCAGTACTTC.

In DNA, the CDR3 is TGCGCCAGCAGCCAGGGAGGAAACTATGGCTACACCTTC. Translation gives CASSQGGNYGYTF. This chain uses TRBV4-3 with TRBJ1-2, with unresolved D. V dropped 3 bases and J dropped 2 bases, with 7 bases sitting between them. This CDR3 is built from 13 residues. Germline CDR1 is LGHNA and CDR2 is YSLEER.

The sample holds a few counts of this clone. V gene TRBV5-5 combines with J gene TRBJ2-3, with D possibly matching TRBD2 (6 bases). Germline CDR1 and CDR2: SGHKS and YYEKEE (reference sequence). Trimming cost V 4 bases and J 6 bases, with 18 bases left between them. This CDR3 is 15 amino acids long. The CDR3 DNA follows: TGTGCCAGCAGCCCCATGGAGGGAGCGGTGGATACGCAGTATTTT. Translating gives CASSPMEGAVDTQYF. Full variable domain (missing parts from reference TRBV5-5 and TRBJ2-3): DAGVTQSPTHLIKTRGQQVTLRCSPISGHKSVSWYQQVLGQGPQFIFQYYEKEERGRGNFPDRFSARQFPNYSSELNVNALLLGDSALYLCASSPMEGAVDTQYFGPGTRLTVL.